This T cell receptor (beta chain) originates from a study of Ad26.COV2.S vaccination and SARS-CoV-2 variants. Turning to the study itself: COV1001, an Ad26.COV2.S trial, supplied this vaccine-arm donor. Whole-study findings and limits: Relative to placebo recipients, vaccine recipients exhibited elevated spike-specific TCR breadth.

As for this clone: Its specificity is unknown.

Deletions cut 0 bases from V and 6 bases from J, with 9 bases between. Germline CDR1 reads MRHNA; CDR2 reads SNTAGT. This CDR3 comprises 13 residues. Treatment: some 20 received Ad26.COV2.S at low or high dose, single or two shots; 5 received placebo; per-sample allocation not given. Vaccine and placebo recipients were sampled on day 63 after the first injection. The donor's status was that of an adult aged 18-55 years in Boston. TCRdb's table, derived via immunoSEQ multiplex PCR, lists solely in-frame clones and lacks some. The data show roughly 350,000 clones, more than 75% seen once. This rearrangement joins TRBV6-4 to TRBJ2-7; weak D call: TRBD2 (6 bases). The sample was peripheral blood, taken in a trial of Ad26.COV2.S vaccine versus placebo. This receptor was obtained from a person aged 18-60 years who received the Ad26.COV2.S COVID-19 vaccine or a placebo. This chain's CDR3 is CASSDSGGSEQYF. CDR3 DNA: TGTGCCAGCAGTGACTCCGGGGGAAGCGAGCAGTACTTC.